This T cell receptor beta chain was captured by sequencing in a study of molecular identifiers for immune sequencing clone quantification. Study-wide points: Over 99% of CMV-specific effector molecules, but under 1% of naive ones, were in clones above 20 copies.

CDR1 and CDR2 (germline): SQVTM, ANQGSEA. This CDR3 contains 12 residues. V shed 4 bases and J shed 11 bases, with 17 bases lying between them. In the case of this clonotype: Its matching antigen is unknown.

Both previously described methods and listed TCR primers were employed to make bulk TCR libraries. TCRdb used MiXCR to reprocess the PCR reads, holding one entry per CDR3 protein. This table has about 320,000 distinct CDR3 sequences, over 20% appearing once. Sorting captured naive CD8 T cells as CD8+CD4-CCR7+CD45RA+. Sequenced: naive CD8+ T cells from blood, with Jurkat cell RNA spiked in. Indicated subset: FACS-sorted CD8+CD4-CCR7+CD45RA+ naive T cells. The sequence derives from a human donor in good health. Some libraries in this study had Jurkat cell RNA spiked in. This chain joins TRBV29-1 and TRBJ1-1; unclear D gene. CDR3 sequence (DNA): TGCAGCGTTGCGGCCCCGCACCCTGCCGCTTTCTTT. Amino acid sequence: CSVAAPHPAAFF.